The clone carrying this T cell receptor beta chain was observed a handful of times. What it binds is not known. This sample was taken from a study of T cell repertoires in cytomegalovirus infection. Study-level information: In the study, CMV epitopes included recently identified HLA-C-restricted and well-studied HLA-B-restricted ones. CMV infection together with matching HLA type was indicated by public TCR beta signatures. Study-level findings and limits: The ex vivo response was dominated by HLA-C-restricted CMV-specific TCR beta clonotypes. CMV carriers with the relevant HLA were identified by cumulative public TCR beta family frequency.

Via MiXCR, TCRdb re-called the reads, giving one row per CDR3 protein. Among around 900,000 distinct CDR3 sequences listed, 30% to 40% were seen once. This receptor was obtained from a human donor in good health (CMV status not recorded). Some clones in this sample may be carry-over from other donors' samples. This sample comprised cultured CD8+ T cells from PBMCs, obtained from culture after CMV antigen stimulation.

The CDR3 loop is CASSLVAGARQETQYF. DNA for the CDR3: TGTGCCAGCAGTTTAGTCGCGGGGGCCCGACAAGAGACCCAGTACTTC. This chain uses TRBV27 with TRBJ2-5, with D perhaps matching TRBD2 (7 bases). Germline values: CDR1 MNHEY, CDR2 SMNVEV (reference sequence). V was shortened by 2 bases and J by 2 bases, with 15 bases between the two germline ends. This CDR3 spans 16 amino acids.